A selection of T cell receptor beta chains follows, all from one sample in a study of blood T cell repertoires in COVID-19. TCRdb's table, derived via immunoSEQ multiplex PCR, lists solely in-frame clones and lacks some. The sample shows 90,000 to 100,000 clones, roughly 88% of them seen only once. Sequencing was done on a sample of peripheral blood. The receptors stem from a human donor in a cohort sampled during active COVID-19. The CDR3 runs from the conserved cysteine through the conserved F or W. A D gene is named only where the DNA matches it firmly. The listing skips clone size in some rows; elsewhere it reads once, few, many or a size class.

CASSIEGTGGYNEQFF	TGTGCCAGTAGTATAGAAGGGACAGGGGGTTACAATGAGCAGTTCTTC	TRBD1	TRBV19	.	TRBJ2-1
CASSGTSGGVATQYF	TGTGCCAGCAGCGGGACTAGCGGGGGGGTGGCGACCCAGTACTTC	TRBD2	TRBV6-5	.	TRBJ2-5
CASSSVEAGRGETQYF	TGTGCCAGCAGTTCCGTAGAAGCGGGAAGGGGAGAGACCCAGTACTTC	TRBD2	TRBV6-2/TRBV6-3	.	TRBJ2-5
CASSPPAGSYNEQFF	TGTGCCAGCAGTCCCCCCGCGGGGTCCTACAATGAGCAGTTCTTC	.	TRBV28	once	TRBJ2-1
CASSPGTGRPYEQYF	TGTGCCAGCAGTCCCGGGACAGGGAGACCCTACGAGCAGTACTTC	TRBD1	TRBV27	.	TRBJ2-7
CASSLSGTGGSPLHF	TGTGCCAGCAGCTTATCCGGGACAGGGGGTTCACCCCTCCACTTT	TRBD1	TRBV7-3	few	TRBJ1-6
CASSQDALRETQYF	TGCGCCAGCAGCCAAGATGCGCTGCGAGAGACCCAGTACTTC	.	TRBV4-1	.	TRBJ2-5
CASSITSARETQYF	TGTGCCAGTAGTATTACGAGTGCCAGGGAGACCCAGTACTTC	.	TRBV19	.	TRBJ2-5
CASSLRQDYEQYF	TGTGCCAGCAGCTTGAGACAGGACTACGAGCAGTACTTC	.	TRBV5-8	.	TRBJ2-7
CAISERTGFRDEQYF	TGTGCCATCAGTGAACGGACAGGGTTTAGGGACGAGCAGTACTTC	TRBD1	TRBV10-3	.	TRBJ2-7
CASSRTSGSYNEQFF	TGCGCCAGCAGCCGGACTAGCGGGAGCTACAATGAGCAGTTCTTC	TRBD2	TRBV5-1	.	TRBJ2-1
CASSLGTGARNQPQHF	TGCGCCAGCAGCCTCGGGACAGGGGCCCGGAATCAGCCCCAGCATTTT	TRBD1	TRBV4-1	few	TRBJ1-5
CASSQELLAGGYEQYF	TGTGCCAGCAGCCAAGAATTGTTAGCGGGGGGCTACGAGCAGTACTTC	TRBD2	TRBV4-2	.	TRBJ2-7
CASSPLTAVQRRDTQYF	TGTGCCAGCAGCCCGCTTACCGCGGTCCAACGACGGGATACGCAGTATTTT	.	TRBV6-2/TRBV6-3	.	TRBJ2-3
CASSGEGATNQPQHF	TGTGCCAGCAGCGGTGAGGGGGCCACAAATCAGCCCCAGCATTTT	TRBD1	TRBV7-9	few	TRBJ1-5